The present entry profiles one T cell receptor beta chain with its context. This entry belongs to a study of human thymus T cells. This CDR3 comprises 15 residues. J gave up 1 base and V 4 bases, and 5 bases lay outside the gene matches. Germline CDR1 SGHRS, CDR2 YFSETQ. Sequencing was performed with immunoSEQ multiplex PCR; in TCRdb, only in-frame clones are kept and a portion is missing. The table lists some 40,000 clones, roughly 94% of them singletons, with about 0.13% in the top ten. Sequencing was done on a sample of blood. The TCR originated in a boy under two years old with a congenital heart defect but otherwise immunologically healthy. The chain joins TRBV5-1 to TRBJ2-3, with TRBD1 identical over 8 bases. The DNA of the CDR3 is TGCGCCAGCAGCCGAACAGGGGGTCGCACAGATACGCAGTATTTT. As protein: CASSRTGGRTDTQYF.